The source of this T cell receptor (beta chain) is a study of control samples from healthy donors and cancer patients. TCRdb keeps only in-frame clones here, not all; method: immunoSEQ multiplex PCR. The sample includes about 51,000 clones, approximately 80% of them seen just once. Germline V lookup: CDR1 SNHLY, CDR2 FYNNEI. V lost 6 bases, J lost 5 bases, and 9 bases stayed unmatched. CDR3 length: 14 residues. This clonotype originated in a man in his 70s in good health. The sequenced sample was blood. This chain joins TRBV2 and TRBJ1-2; TRBD1 agrees at 7 bases. The DNA of the CDR3 is TGTGCCAGCAGCGCCGAGGGGGCTGGATATGGCTACACCTTC. It encodes CASSAEGAGYGYTF.